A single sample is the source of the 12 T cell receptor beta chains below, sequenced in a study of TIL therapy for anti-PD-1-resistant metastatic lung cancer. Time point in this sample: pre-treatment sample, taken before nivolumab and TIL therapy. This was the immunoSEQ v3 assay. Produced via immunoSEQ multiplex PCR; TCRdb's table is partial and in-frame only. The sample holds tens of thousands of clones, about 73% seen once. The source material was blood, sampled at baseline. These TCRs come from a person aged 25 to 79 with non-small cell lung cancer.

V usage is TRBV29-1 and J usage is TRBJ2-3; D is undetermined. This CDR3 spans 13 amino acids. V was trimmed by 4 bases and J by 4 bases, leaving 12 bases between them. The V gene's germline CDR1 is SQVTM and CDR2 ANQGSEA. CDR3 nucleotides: TGCAGCGTTGGTGGACCGTCCGCAGATACGCAGTATTTT. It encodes CSVGGPSADTQYF.

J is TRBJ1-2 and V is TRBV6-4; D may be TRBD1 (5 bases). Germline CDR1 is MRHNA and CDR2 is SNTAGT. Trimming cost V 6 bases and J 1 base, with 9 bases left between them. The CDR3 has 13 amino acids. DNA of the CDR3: TGTGCCAGCAGCTCAGGGATTAACTATGGCTACACCTTC. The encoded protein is CASSSGINYGYTF.

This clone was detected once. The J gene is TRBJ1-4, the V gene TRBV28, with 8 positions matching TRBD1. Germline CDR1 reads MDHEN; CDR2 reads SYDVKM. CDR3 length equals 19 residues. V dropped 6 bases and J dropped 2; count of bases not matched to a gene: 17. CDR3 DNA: TGTGCCAGCAGCACATATCAAGGACAGGGAACCTCCACTAATGAAAAACTGTTTTTT. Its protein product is CASSTYQGQGTSTNEKLFF.

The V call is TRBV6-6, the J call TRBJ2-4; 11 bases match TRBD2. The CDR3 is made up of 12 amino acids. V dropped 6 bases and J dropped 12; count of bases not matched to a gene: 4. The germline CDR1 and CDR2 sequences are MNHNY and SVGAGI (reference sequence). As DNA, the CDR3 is TGTGCCAGCAGACGACTAGCGGGAACTCAGTACTTC. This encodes CASRRLAGTQYF.

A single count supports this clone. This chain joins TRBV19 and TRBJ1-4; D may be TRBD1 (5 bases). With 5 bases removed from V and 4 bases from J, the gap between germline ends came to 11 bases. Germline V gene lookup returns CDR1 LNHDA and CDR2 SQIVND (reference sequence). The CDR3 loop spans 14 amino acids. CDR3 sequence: CASSDPGRNEKLFF. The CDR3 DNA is TGTGCCAGTAGTGACCCGGGACGTAATGAAAAACTGTTTTTT. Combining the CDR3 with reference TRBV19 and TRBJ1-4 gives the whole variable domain DGGITQSPKYLFRKEGQNVTLSCEQNLNHDAMYWYRQDPGQGLRLIYYSQIVNDFQKGDIAEGYSVSREKKESFPLTVTSAQKNPTAFYLCASSDPGRNEKLFFGSGTQLSVL.

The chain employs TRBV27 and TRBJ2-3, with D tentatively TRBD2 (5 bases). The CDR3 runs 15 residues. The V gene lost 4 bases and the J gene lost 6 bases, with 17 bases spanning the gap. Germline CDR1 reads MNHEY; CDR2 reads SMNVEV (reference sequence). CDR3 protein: CASSSGSLGKDTQYF. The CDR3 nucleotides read TGTGCCAGCAGTTCGGGAAGTCTAGGGAAGGATACGCAGTATTTT.

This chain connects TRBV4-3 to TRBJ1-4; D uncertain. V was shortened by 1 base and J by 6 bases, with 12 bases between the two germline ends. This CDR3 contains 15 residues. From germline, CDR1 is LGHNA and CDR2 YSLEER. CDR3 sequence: CASSQGPAPDEKLFF. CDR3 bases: TGCGCCAGCAGCCAAGGCCCAGCGCCGGATGAAAAACTGTTTTTT.

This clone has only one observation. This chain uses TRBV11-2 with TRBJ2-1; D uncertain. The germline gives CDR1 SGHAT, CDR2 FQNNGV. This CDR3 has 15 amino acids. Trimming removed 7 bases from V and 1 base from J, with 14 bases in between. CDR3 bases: TGTGCCAGCACCATGGAAGGGCCATCCTACAATGAGCAGTTCTTC. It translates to CASTMEGPSYNEQFF.

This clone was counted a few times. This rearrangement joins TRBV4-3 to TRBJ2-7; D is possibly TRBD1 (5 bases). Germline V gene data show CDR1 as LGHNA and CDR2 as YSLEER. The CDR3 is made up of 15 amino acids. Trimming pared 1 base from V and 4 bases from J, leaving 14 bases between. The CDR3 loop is CASSQVAGLRYEQYF. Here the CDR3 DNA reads TGCGCCAGCAGCCAAGTAGCAGGGCTAAGGTACGAGCAGTACTTC.

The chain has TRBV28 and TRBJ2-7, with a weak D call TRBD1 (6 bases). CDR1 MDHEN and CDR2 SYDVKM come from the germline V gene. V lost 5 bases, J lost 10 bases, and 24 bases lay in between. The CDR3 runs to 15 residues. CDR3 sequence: CASSPPTGRSAKQYF. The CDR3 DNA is TGTGCCAGCAGTCCTCCTACAGGGCGCTCAGCAAAACAGTACTTC.

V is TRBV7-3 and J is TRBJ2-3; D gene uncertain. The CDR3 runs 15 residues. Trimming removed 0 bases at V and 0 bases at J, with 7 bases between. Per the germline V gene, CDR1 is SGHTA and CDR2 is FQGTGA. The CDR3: CASSLTPSSTDTQYF. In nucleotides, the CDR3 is TGTGCCAGCAGCTTAACACCCTCAAGCACAGATACGCAGTATTTT.

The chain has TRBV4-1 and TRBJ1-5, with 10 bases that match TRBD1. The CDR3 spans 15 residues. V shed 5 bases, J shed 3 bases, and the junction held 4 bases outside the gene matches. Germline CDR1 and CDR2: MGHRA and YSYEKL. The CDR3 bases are TGCGCCAGCAGCTCCGGGACAGGGGCCAATCAGCCCCAGCATTTT. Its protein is CASSSGTGANQPQHF.